This TCR beta chain is from a study of control samples from healthy donors and cancer patients. Generated by immunoSEQ multiplex PCR, the TCRdb table keeps only in-frame clones and is missing some. This repertoire shows about 88,000 clones, more than 85% found once; its top ten account for more than 7%. The source is a man aged 18 to 29 in good health. The specimen sequenced was blood.

CDR3 in amino acids: CASSRTGGGTEAFF. CDR3 DNA: TGTGCCAGCTCACGGACAGGCGGGGGGACTGAAGCTTTCTTT. The rearrangement uses TRBV18 and TRBJ1-1, with TRBD1 matching 7 bases. The CDR3 contains 14 residues. V dropped 4 bases and J dropped 5; count of bases not matched to a gene: 7. Looked up from germline, CDR1 is KGHSH and CDR2 is LQKENI.